One and the same sample provided the 2 T cell receptor beta chains below, sequenced in a study of identical twins. Each CDR3 protein is one row after TCRdb ran MiXCR on the 5' RACE reads. The table has some 260,000 distinct CDR3 sequences, more than 12% seen once. The specimen was memory (CD45RO+) T cells sorted from blood. The receptors stem from a woman under 30 in good health.

This clonotype was picked up a small number of times. The chain is built from TRBV6-2 or TRBV6-3 and TRBJ1-3; unclear D gene. The CDR3 sequence is 16 residues long. The V and J ends lost 1 base and 3 bases respectively, with 13 bases between them. CDR1 is MNHEY and CDR2 is SVGEGT in the germline V gene. The DNA for the CDR3 is TGTGCCAGCAGTTACTGGGGAGAAGAAAGTGGAAACACCATATATTTT. It codes for CASSYWGEESGNTIYF.

This clonotype has at least ten counts. The chain couples TRBV10-3 to TRBJ1-6; D is uncertain. The CDR3 runs 14 residues. CDR1 is ENHRY and CDR2 is SYGVKD in the germline V gene. Trimming stripped 4 bases from V and 8 bases from J, with 12 bases between. The DNA of the CDR3 is TGTGCCATCAGTGTCACAGACTCTGATTCACCCCTCCACTTT. Translated: CAISVTDSDSPLHF.